This entry features one T cell receptor beta chain sequence. Its antigen is not known. The entry originates in a study of response to subunit inactivated influenza vaccine. Study conclusions and caveats: Authors proposed each seasonal influenza vaccination draws in few new T cells.

TCRdb reprocessed the RT-PCR reads via MiXCR and lists one record per CDR3 protein. The table lists 400,000 to 550,000 distinct CDR3 sequences, 25% of them singletons. Germline V gives CDR1 WSHSY, CDR2 SAAADI. V lost 8 bases to trimming and J lost 4 bases, with 16 bases between them. The CDR3 length is 14 residues. The sequence was obtained from a man aged 45-65 years who received an inactivated influenza vaccine. This chain connects TRBV10-2 to TRBJ2-3; D is perhaps TRBD1 (6 bases). This material consisted of CD4+ T cells sorted from PBMCs, taken about 5 days after vaccination. The CDR3 region is CASSTGPPSDTQYF. In nucleotides, the CDR3 is TGCGCCAGCTCTACAGGGCCCCCCTCAGATACGCAGTATTTT.